This T cell receptor (beta chain) was sequenced for a study of T cell repertoires in cytomegalovirus infection. Study details: Shared public TCR beta signatures pointed to both CMV infection and a matching HLA type.

Via MiXCR, TCRdb re-called the reads, giving one row per CDR3 protein. The sample consists of roughly 320,000 distinct CDR3 sequences, more than 9% of them appearing once. Findings and limits, study-wide: CMV-specific TCR beta clonotypes restricted by HLA-C were the ones dominating the ex vivo response.

This clonotype showed up many times. Its antigen is still unknown. Sequenced sample: PBMCs. The receptor was derived from a human donor in good health (CMV status not recorded). Some clones in this sample may be carry-over from other donors' samples.

The CDR3 region is CASSLLADVTQYF. Written as DNA, the CDR3 is TGTGCCAGCAGCTTACTAGCGGACGTGACCCAGTACTTC. The gene calls are TRBV7-2 and TRBJ2-5; 7 positions match TRBD2. Trimming cost V 2 bases and J 7 bases; bases outside gene matches: 4. Looked up from germline, CDR1 is SGHTA and CDR2 is FQGNSA. This CDR3 comprises 13 residues. Using reference TRBV7-2 and TRBJ2-5 for the parts outside the CDR3, the full variable domain is GAGVSQSPSNKVTEKGKDVELRCDPISGHTALYWYRQSLGQGLEFLIYFQGNSAPDKSGLPSDRFSAERTGGSVSTLTIQRTQQEDSAVYLCASSLLADVTQYFGPGTRLLVL.